The 20 T cell receptor beta chains below come from one sample, sequenced in a study of blood T cell repertoires in COVID-19. The table came from immunoSEQ multiplex PCR; TCRdb's copy has only in-frame clones and leaves some out. The sample holds roughly 390,000 clones; 85% are singletons and the top ten take 3% to 4%. Sequences were obtained from peripheral blood. These receptors came from a woman between 18 and 29 years old with acute or convalescent COVID-19.

The chain uses TRBV19 and TRBJ2-1; 9 positions match TRBD2. The CDR3 spans 18 residues. Trimming cost V 0 bases and J 1 base; bases outside gene matches: 7. In germline, CDR1 is LNHDA, CDR2 SQIVND (reference sequence). Written as DNA, the CDR3 is TGTGCCAGTAGTATAGATCGGGGAGCGGGGGGATCCTACAATGAGCAGTTCTTC. It specifies CASSIDRGAGGSYNEQFF.

The V and J genes are TRBV19 and TRBJ1-5; 10 bases are shared with TRBD1. V lost 3 bases, J lost 6 bases, and 8 bases stayed unmatched. The CDR3 consists of 16 residues. Germline values: CDR1 LNHDA, CDR2 SQIVND (reference sequence). In nucleotides, the CDR3 is TGTGCCAGTAGTATGGTACGGACAGGGGGTAGTCAGCCCCAGCATTTT. Encoded protein: CASSMVRTGGSQPQHF.

A single count supports this clone. The genes are TRBV5-8 and TRBJ1-5; 8 bases are shared with TRBD1. The CDR3 is made up of 17 amino acids. The V and J ends lost 3 bases and 1 base, in that order; junction bases with no gene match: 9. Germline CDR1 SGHTS, CDR2 YDEGEE. The CDR3 bases are TGTGCCAGCAGCTGGTGGACAGGGTATTCGAGCAATCAGCCCCAGCATTTT. Amino acid sequence: CASSWWTGYSSNQPQHF. Full variable domain (outside the CDR3, taken from reference TRBV5-8 and TRBJ1-5): EAGVTQSPTHLIKTRGQQATLRCSPISGHTSVYWYQQALGLGLQFLLWYDEGEERNRGNFPPRFSGRQFPNYSSELNVNALELEDSALYLCASSWWTGYSSNQPQHFGDGTRLSIL.

Here the CDR3 reads CASSSWGGTTNEKLFF. CDR3 sequence (DNA): TGTGCCAGCAGCTCATGGGGGGGAACAACTAATGAAAAACTGTTTTTT. The chain uses TRBV5-8 and TRBJ1-4; a possible D gene is TRBD1 (5 bases). The CDR3 totals 16 residues. The germline gives CDR1 SGHTS, CDR2 YDEGEE. Trimming left V 3 bases short and J 0 bases short, with 12 bases between.

The chain is built from TRBV5-5 and TRBJ2-1, with 9 nucleotides matching TRBD1. Germline V lookup: CDR1 SGHKS, CDR2 YYEKEE (reference sequence). V lost 1 base and J lost 2; bases outside the gene matches: 1. The CDR3 is 15 residues long. The CDR3 here is CASSLTGGAYNEQFF. CDR3 in DNA: TGTGCCAGCAGCTTGACAGGGGGCGCCTACAATGAGCAGTTCTTC.

The V gene is TRBV5-4, the J gene TRBJ1-4; TRBD1 matches at 10 bases. Germline-derived CDR1 and CDR2 are SGHNT and YYREEE (reference sequence). Germline trimming cut 4 bases from V and 5 bases from J; bases unmatched to any gene: 2. There are 14 residues in the CDR3. The CDR3 region is CASSPDRGNEKLFF. The CDR3 nucleotides are TGTGCCAGCAGCCCGGACAGGGGGAATGAAAAACTGTTTTTT.

V gene TRBV24-1 combines with J gene TRBJ1-2; 12 positions match TRBD1. V was clipped by 8 bases and J by 5 bases; unmatched bases: 17. Germline V gene sequence: CDR1 KGHDR, CDR2 SFDVKD. The length of the CDR3 is 18 residues. Written as DNA, the CDR3 is TGTGCCACCACCCCGTCGTGGGACAGGGGGCGCGAGGGTTATGGCTACACCTTC. It yields the protein CATTPSWDRGREGYGYTF.

The CDR3: CASSNTNYGYTF. The DNA for the CDR3 is TGTGCCAGCAGTAATACTAACTATGGCTACACCTTC. This chain connects TRBV12-3 or TRBV12-4 to TRBJ1-2; D gene uncertain. Deletions cut 5 bases from V and 0 bases from J, with 4 bases between. This CDR3 contains 12 residues.

The chain links TRBV6-5 to TRBJ1-2; 10 positions agree with TRBD1. The germline V gene has CDR1 MNHEY and CDR2 SVGAGI. This CDR3 is 14 amino acids long. The V segment lost 5 bases and the J segment 6 bases; nucleotides outside the gene matches: 6. CDR3 sequence (DNA): TGTGCCAGCAGTCGGACAGGGGGGTATAATGGCTACACCTTC. This translates into CASSRTGGYNGYTF.

The CDR3, as DNA: TGTGCCAGCAGCGCCGGACGGGCACAGGGTACGGGGCAGAATGGCTACACCTTC. Encoded protein: CASSAGRAQGTGQNGYTF. The chain recombines TRBV13 with TRBJ1-2, with D maybe TRBD1 (6 bases). CDR1 and CDR2 (germline): PRHDT, FYEKMQ (reference sequence). V dropped 5 bases and J dropped 6 bases, with 28 bases sitting between them. This CDR3 region has 18 residues.

This clone was counted only a few times. V gene TRBV4-1 combines with J gene TRBJ1-1, with unresolved D. Germline V gene lookup returns CDR1 MGHRA and CDR2 YSYEKL. The germline V and J ends were trimmed by 2 bases and 1 base, with 8 bases remaining between them. CDR3 size: 14 residues. CDR3 coding DNA: TGCGCCAGCAGCCAATTTACAGCGAACACTGAAGCTTTCTTT. Translating gives CASSQFTANTEAFF.

This chain joins TRBV2 and TRBJ2-3, with unresolved D. Trimming cost V 3 bases and J 6 bases, with 4 bases left between them. Germline loops: CDR1 SNHLY, CDR2 FYNNEI. CDR3 length: 11 residues. The DNA of the CDR3 is TGTGCCAGCAGTGACAGGGATACGCAGTATTTT. Translating gives CASSDRDTQYF. The whole variable domain, filled in from reference TRBV2 and TRBJ2-3, reads EPEVTQTPSHQVTQMGQEVILRCVPISNHLYFYWYRQILGQKVEFLVSFYNNEISEKSEIFDDQFSVERPDGSNFTLKIRSTKLEDSAMYFCASSDRDTQYFGPGTRLTVL.

CDR3 loop: CASSYSMRNTEAFF. DNA for the CDR3: TGTGCCAGCAGTTACTCGATGCGGAACACTGAAGCTTTCTTT. The chain joins TRBV6-5 to TRBJ1-1; D unresolved. The CDR3 totals 14 residues. V lost 0 bases, J lost 1 base, and 6 bases lay in between. CDR1 and CDR2 (germline): MNHEY, SVGAGI.

This chain uses TRBV28 with TRBJ1-5; 7 positions agree with TRBD1. Germline V gene sequence: CDR1 MDHEN, CDR2 SYDVKM. Losses at the gene ends were 8 bases for V and 6 bases for J; bases not matched to a gene: 10. This CDR3 is built from 14 residues. In DNA, the CDR3 is TGTGCCAGCGGCTCGACAGGGACGGGTCAGCCCCAGCATTTT. Translation: CASGSTGTGQPQHF.

This clone appeared a few times. The chain has TRBV2 and TRBJ1-2; perhaps TRBD1 as D (5 bases). CDR1 is SNHLY and CDR2 is FYNNEI in the germline V gene. The V and J ends lost 9 bases and 5 bases respectively, with 10 bases between them. This CDR3 has 11 residues. CDR3 loop: CASGGGYGYTF. The CDR3 DNA reads TGTGCCAGTGGGGGAGGGTATGGCTACACCTTC. Together with reference TRBV2 and TRBJ1-2, the CDR3 gives the full variable domain: EPEVTQTPSHQVTQMGQEVILRCVPISNHLYFYWYRQILGQKVEFLVSFYNNEISEKSEIFDDQFSVERPDGSNFTLKIRSTKLEDSAMYFCASGGGYGYTFGSGTRLTVV.

The genes are TRBV28 and TRBJ2-7; a possible D gene is TRBD2 (6 bases). The CDR3 covers 13 residues. Germline assignment: CDR1 MDHEN and CDR2 SYDVKM. The ends were cut back, 8 bases at V and 2 bases at J, with 13 bases in the middle. The CDR3 DNA reads TGTGCCAGCTTGGGGACTCTTGCCTACGAGCAGTACTTC. It specifies CASLGTLAYEQYF.

A single count supports this clone. The chain couples TRBV5-1 to TRBJ1-1; TRBD1 aligns across 7 bases. J gave up 1 base and V 0 bases, and 3 bases lay outside the gene matches. Per germline, CDR1 SGHRS and CDR2 YFSETQ. The CDR3 has 15 amino acids. The CDR3 DNA follows: TGCGCCAGCAGCTTGGGACAGGGCGAGAACACTGAAGCTTTCTTT. Protein sequence: CASSLGQGENTEAFF.

The chain links TRBV5-4 to TRBJ2-3; TRBD1 might be the D (5 bases). V shed 4 bases and J shed 2 bases, with 17 bases lying between them. The CDR3 totals 16 residues. From germline, CDR1 is SGHNT and CDR2 YYREEE (reference sequence). CDR3 region: CASSRADSSNTDTQYF. The CDR3 DNA reads TGTGCCAGCAGCCGTGCCGACAGCAGCAACACAGATACGCAGTATTTT.

The rearrangement links TRBV6-5 to TRBJ2-1; 11 positions agree with TRBD2. The CDR3 sequence is 16 residues long. The germline CDR1 and CDR2 sequences are MNHEY and SVGAGI. The junction had 9 bases not matched to a gene; V was cut back by 4 bases and J by 7 bases. The CDR3, as DNA: TGTGCCAGCAGTTTACGACTAGCGGGGACTAGGAATGAGCAGTTCTTC. Protein product: CASSLRLAGTRNEQFF.

The chain joins TRBV7-8 to TRBJ1-6, with TRBD1 matching 9 bases. The CDR3 runs 16 residues. V trimming: 5 bases; J trimming: 10 bases; junction bases outside the gene matches: 12. The germline gives CDR1 SGHVS, CDR2 FQNEAQ. The DNA for the CDR3 is TGTGCCAGCAGCCCCGTGACCGGGACAGGGAGGTCACCCCTCCACTTT. Protein product: CASSPVTGTGRSPLHF.